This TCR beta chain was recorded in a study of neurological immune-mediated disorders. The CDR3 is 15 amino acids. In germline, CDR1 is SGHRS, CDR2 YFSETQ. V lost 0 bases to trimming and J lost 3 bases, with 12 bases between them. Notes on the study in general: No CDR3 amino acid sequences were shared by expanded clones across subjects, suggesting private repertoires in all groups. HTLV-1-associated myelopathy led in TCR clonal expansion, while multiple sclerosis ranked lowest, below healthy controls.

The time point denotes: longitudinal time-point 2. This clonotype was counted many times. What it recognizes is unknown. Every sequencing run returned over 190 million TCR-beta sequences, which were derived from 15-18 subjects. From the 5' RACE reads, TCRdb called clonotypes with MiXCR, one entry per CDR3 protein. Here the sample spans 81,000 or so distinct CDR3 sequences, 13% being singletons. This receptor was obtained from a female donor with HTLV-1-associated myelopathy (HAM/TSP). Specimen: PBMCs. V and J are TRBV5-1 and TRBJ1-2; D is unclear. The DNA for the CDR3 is TGCGCCAGCAGCTTGGTGCGGGGTCCGGACTATGGCTACACCTTC. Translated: CASSLVRGPDYGYTF.